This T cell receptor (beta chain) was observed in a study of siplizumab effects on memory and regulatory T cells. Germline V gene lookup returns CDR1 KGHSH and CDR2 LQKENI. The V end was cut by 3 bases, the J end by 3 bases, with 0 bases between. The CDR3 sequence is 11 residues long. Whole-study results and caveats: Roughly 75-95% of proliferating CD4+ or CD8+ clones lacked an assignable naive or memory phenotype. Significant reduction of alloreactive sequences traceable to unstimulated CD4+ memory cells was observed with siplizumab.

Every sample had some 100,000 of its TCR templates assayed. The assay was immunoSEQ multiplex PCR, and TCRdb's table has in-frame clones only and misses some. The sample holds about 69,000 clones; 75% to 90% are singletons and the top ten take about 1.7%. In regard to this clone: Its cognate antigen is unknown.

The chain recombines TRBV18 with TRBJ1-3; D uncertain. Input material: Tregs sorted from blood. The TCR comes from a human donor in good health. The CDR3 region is CASSPGNTIYF. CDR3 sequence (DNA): TGTGCCAGCTCACCTGGAAACACCATATATTTT.